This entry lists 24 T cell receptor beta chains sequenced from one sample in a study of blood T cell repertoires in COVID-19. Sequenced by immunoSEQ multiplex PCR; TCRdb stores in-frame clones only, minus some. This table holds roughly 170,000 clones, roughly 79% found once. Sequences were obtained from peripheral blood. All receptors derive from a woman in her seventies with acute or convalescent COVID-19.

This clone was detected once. The CDR3 spells CATLGPSPDTQYF. The CDR3 nucleotides read TGTGCCACATTGGGCCCATCCCCGGATACGCAGTATTTT. The gene calls are TRBV19 and TRBJ2-3; unclear D gene. This CDR3 has 13 amino acids. Germline V gene sequence: CDR1 LNHDA, CDR2 SQIVND (reference sequence). V was pared by 10 bases and J by 6 bases, with 17 bases between. Full variable domain (rest looked up from reference TRBV19 and TRBJ2-3): DGGITQSPKYLFRKEGQNVTLSCEQNLNHDAMYWYRQDPGQGLRLIYYSQIVNDFQKGDIAEGYSVSREKKESFPLTVTSAQKNPTAFYLCATLGPSPDTQYFGPGTRLTVL.

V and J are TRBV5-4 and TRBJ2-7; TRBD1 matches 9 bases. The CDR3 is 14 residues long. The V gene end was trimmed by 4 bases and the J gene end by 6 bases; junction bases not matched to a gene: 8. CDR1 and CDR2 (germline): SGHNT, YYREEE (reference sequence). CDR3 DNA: TGTGCCAGCAGCGCATCCGGGACAGGGCGCGAGCAGTACTTC. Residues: CASSASGTGREQYF.

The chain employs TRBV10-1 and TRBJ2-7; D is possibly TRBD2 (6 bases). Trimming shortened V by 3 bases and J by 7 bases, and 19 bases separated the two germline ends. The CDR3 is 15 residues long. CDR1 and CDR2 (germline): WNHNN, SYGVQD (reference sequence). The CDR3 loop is CASSDSTGKAGEQYF. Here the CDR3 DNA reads TGCGCCAGCAGTGATTCAACGGGAAAGGCGGGGGAGCAGTACTTC.

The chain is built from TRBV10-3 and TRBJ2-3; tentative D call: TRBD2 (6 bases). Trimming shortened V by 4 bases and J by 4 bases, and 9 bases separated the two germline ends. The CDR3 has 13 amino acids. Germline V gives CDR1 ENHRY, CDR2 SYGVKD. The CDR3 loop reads CAISVGGADTQYF. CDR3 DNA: TGTGCCATCAGTGTGGGGGGAGCAGATACGCAGTATTTT.

Written as DNA, the CDR3 is TGTGCCAGCAGTTTACTCCATTACAGGGGGCGTGATCAGCCCCAGCATTTT. It codes for CASSLLHYRGRDQPQHF. The chain combines TRBV28 with TRBJ1-5, with TRBD1 identical over 9 bases. Germline loops: CDR1 MDHEN, CDR2 SYDVKM. The CDR3 has 17 amino acids. Losses at the gene ends were 2 bases for V and 5 bases for J; bases not matched to a gene: 10.

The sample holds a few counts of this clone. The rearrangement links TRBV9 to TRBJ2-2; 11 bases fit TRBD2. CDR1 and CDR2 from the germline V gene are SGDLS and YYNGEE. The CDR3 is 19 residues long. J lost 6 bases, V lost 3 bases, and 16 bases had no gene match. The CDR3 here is CASSALARRPSGRPGELFF. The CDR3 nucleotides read TGTGCCAGCAGCGCTCTAGCCCGCCGGCCTAGCGGGAGGCCCGGGGAGCTGTTTTTT. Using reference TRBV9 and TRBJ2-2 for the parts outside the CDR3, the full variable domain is DSGVTQTPKHLITATGQRVTLRCSPRSGDLSVYWYQQSLDQGLQFLIQYYNGEERAKGNILERFSAQQFPDLHSELNLSSLELGDSALYFCASSALARRPSGRPGELFFGEGSRLTVL.

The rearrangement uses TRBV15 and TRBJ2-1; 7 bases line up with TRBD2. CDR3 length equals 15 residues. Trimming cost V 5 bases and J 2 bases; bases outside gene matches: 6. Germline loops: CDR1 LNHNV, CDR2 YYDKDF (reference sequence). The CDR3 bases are TGTGCCACCAGCGGAACAGCGGGGACCTACAATGAGCAGTTCTTC. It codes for CATSGTAGTYNEQFF.

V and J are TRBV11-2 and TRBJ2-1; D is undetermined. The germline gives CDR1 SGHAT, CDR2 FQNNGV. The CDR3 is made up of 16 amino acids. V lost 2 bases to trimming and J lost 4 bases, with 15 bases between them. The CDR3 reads CASSLIGFQRYNEQFF. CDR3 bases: TGTGCCAGCAGCTTAATTGGTTTCCAGCGTTACAATGAGCAGTTCTTC.

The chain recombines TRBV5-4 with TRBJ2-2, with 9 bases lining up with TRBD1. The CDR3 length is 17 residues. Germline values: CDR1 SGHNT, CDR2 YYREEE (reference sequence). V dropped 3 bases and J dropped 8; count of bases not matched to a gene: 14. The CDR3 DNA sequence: TGTGCCAGCAGCTCCGGGGGGTCCGGGACAGGGCATGGGGAGCTGTTTTTT. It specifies CASSSGGSGTGHGELFF.

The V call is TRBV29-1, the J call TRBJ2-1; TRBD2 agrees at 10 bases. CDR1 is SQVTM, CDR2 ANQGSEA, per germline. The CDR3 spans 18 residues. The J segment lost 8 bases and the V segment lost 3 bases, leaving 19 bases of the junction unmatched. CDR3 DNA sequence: TGCAGCGTTGATATTGTTCCTAGCGGGAGTCTCTTTGCGCATGAGCAGTTCTTC. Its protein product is CSVDIVPSGSLFAHEQFF.

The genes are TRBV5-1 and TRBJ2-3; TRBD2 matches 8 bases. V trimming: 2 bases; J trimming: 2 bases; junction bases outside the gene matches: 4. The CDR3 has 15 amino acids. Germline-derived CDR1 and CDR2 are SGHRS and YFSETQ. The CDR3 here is CASSLPGLVTDTQYF. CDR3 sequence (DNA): TGCGCCAGCAGCTTACCGGGACTAGTCACAGATACGCAGTATTTT.

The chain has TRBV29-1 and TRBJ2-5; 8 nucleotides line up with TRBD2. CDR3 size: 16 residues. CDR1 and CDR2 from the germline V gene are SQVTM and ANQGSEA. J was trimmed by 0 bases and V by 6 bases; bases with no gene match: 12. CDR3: CSVWNPGGYYQETQYF. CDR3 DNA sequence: TGCAGCGTCTGGAATCCGGGAGGGTATTACCAAGAGACCCAGTACTTC.

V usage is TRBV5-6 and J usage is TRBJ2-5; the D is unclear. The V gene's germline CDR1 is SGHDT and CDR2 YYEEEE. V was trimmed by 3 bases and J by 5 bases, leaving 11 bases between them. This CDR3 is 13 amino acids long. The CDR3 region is CASSSPVRETQYF. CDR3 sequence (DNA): TGTGCCAGCAGCTCCCCGGTGCGGGAGACCCAGTACTTC.

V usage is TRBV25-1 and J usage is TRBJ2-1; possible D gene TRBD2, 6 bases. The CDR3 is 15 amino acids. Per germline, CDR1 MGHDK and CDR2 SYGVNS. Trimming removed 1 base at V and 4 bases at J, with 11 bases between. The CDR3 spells CASSESIAEYNEQFF. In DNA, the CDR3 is TGTGCCAGCAGTGAATCGATAGCGGAGTACAATGAGCAGTTCTTC.

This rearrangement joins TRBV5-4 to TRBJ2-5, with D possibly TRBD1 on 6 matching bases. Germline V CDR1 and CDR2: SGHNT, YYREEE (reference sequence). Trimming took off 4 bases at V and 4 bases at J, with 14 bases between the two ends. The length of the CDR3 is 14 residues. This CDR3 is CASSQVTGRETQYF. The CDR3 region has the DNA TGTGCCAGCAGCCAAGTTACAGGGCGAGAGACCCAGTACTTC.

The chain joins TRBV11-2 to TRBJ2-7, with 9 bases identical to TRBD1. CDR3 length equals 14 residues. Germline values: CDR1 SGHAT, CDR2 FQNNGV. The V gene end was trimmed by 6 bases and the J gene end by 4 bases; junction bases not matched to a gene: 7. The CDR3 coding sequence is TGTGCCAGCAGAAATACAGGGGGCCGGTACGAGCAGTACTTC. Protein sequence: CASRNTGGRYEQYF.

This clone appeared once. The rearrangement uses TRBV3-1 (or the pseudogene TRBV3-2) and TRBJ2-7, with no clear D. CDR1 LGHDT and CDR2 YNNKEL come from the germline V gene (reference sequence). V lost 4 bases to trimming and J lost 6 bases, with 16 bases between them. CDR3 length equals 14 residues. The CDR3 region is CASSPLSDFGEQYF. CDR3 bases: TGTGCCAGCAGCCCCCTATCTGATTTCGGCGAGCAGTACTTC.

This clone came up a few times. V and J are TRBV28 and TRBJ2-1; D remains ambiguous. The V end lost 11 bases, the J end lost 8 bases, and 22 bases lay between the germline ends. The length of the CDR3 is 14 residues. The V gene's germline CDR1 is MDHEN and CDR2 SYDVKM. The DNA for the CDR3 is TGTGCCCTGAGCTATTTTGCTGGAGAACATGAGCAGTTCTTC. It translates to CALSYFAGEHEQFF.

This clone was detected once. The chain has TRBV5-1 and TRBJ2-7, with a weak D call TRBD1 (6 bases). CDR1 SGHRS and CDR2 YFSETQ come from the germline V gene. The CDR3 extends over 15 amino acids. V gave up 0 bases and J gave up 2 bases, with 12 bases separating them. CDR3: CASSLDTQGPYEQYF. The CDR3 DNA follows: TGCGCCAGCAGCTTGGATACACAGGGCCCCTACGAGCAGTACTTC.

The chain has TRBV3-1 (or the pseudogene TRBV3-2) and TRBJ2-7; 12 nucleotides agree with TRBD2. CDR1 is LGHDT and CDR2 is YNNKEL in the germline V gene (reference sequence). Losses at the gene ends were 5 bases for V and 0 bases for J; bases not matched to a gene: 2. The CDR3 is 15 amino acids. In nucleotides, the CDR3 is TGTGCCAGCAGCAAGGGACTAGCGGGCTCCTACGAGCAGTACTTC. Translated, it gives CASSKGLAGSYEQYF.

CDR3 sequence: CASSQDVAQYYGYTF. The CDR3 DNA is TGTGCCAGCAGCCAAGATGTGGCACAGTACTATGGCTACACCTTC. The chain couples TRBV3-1 (or the pseudogene TRBV3-2) to TRBJ1-2; D gene uncertain. Germline loops: CDR1 LGHDT, CDR2 YNNKEL (reference sequence). The CDR3 is 15 residues long. V dropped 0 bases and J dropped 3 bases, with 11 bases sitting between them.

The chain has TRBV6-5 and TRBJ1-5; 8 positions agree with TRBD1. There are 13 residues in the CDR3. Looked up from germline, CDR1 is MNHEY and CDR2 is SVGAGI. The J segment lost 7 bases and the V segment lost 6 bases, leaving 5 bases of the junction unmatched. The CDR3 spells CASRTGVYQPQHF. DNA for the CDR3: TGTGCCAGCAGGACAGGGGTTTACCAGCCCCAGCATTTT.

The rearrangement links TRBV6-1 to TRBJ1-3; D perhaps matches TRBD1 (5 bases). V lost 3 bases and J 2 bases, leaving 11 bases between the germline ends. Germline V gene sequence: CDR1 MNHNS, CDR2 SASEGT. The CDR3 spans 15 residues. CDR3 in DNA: TGTGCCAGCAGTGACCCAGGGATCCCTGGAAACACCATATATTTT. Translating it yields CASSDPGIPGNTIYF.

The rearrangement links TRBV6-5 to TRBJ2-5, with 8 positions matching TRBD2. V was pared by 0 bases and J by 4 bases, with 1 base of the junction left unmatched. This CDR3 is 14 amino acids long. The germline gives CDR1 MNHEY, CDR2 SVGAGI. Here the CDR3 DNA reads TGTGCCAGCAGTTACTCCGGGGGGGGAGAGACCCAGTACTTC. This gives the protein CASSYSGGGETQYF.